This T cell receptor beta chain was captured in a study of shared clonotypes between healthy human individuals. Study conclusions and caveats: Larger estimated richness was generally recorded for naive subsets relative to memory subsets.

As to this clone: Its antigen is not identified.

It was into CD45RA+ naive and CD45RA-negative memory subsets that the CD4+ cells were split. Each subset's genomic DNA was split evenly across several immunoSEQ plates. Assay used: immunoSEQ multiplex PCR; TCRdb lists only in-frame clones, some missing. The sample has around 2.1 million clones; around 95% are singletons. The CDR3 sequence is 14 residues long. Germline V lookup: CDR1 LGHNA, CDR2 YSLEER. V dropped 0 bases and J dropped 6 bases, with 8 bases sitting between them. This receptor was obtained from a man younger than 35 in good health. The rearrangement joins TRBV4-3 to TRBJ1-4; D is perhaps TRBD1 (5 bases). The sample taken for sequencing was naive CD4+ T cells sorted from blood. Subset specified: CD45RA+ positively selected. CDR3 sequence reads: CASSQDRVYEKLFF. The CDR3 region has the DNA TGCGCCAGCAGCCAAGACAGGGTCTATGAAAAACTGTTTTTT.